This TCR beta chain originates from a study of beta chain features in type 1 diabetes. Sequenced material consisted of expressed TCRB transcripts (all of the isolated RNA was reverse transcribed). Assay used: immunoSEQ multiplex PCR; TCRdb lists only in-frame clones, some missing. The table lists around 250,000 clones, less than 15% of them singletons. The CDR3 is 13 residues long. Trimming removed 3 bases at V and 5 bases at J, with 10 bases between. The germline gives CDR1 LNHDA, CDR2 SQIVND (reference sequence). Study-level points and caveats: Insertions at VDJ junctions were less frequent in type 1 diabetes patients. These patients also deleted more nucleotides at the same junctions. It was not settled here whether HLA type affects TCRB rearrangement. For patients and controls alike, PCR might favor shorter templates to the same degree.

This clone came up a few times. Its antigen is unidentified. This CDR3 is also generated by other DNA sequences in the sample. The receptor was isolated from a woman aged 40 to 55 in good health. Source material: naive CD4+ T cells from blood. This chain connects TRBV19 to TRBJ1-2; D may be TRBD1 (6 bases). This CDR3 is CASSILQGYGYTF. The CDR3 bases are TGTGCCAGTAGTATCTTACAGGGATATGGCTACACCTTC.